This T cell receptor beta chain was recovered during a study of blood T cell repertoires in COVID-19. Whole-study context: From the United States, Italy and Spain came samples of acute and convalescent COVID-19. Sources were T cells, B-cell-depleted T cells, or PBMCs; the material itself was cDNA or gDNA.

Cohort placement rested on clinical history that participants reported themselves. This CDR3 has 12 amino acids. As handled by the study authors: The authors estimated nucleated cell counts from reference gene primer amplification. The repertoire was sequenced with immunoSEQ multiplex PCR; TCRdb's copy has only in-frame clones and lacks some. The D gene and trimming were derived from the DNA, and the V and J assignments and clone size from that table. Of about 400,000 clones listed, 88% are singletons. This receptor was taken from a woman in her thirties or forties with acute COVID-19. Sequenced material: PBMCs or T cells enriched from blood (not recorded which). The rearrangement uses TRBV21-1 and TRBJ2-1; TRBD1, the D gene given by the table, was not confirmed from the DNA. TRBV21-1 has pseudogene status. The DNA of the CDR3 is TGTGCCAGCAGCAAAGCCAGGGATGAGCAGTTCTTC. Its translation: CASSKARDEQFF.